This note documents a single T cell receptor beta chain sequence. The record originates from a study of control samples from healthy donors and cancer patients. Method: immunoSEQ multiplex PCR; TCRdb's copy keeps in-frame clones and lacks some. The table shows under 200,000 clones, with about 91% occurring only once. The germline gives CDR1 WSHSY, CDR2 SAAADI. The CDR3 runs 15 residues. V lost 0 bases and J lost 7; bases outside the gene matches: 3. The material sequenced was blood. This sequence originates from a young woman in good health. J is TRBJ1-2 and V is TRBV10-2, with 12 bases matching TRBD1. DNA of the CDR3: TGCGCCAGCAGTGAGTCGGGACAGGGGGCCGGTGGCTACACCTTC. It translates to CASSESGQGAGGYTF.